The 22 T cell receptor beta chains presented below share a single source sample, sequenced in a study of CXCR3-negative and CXCR3-positive naive CD8 T cells. Which antigens these TCRs recognize remains unknown. In preparing the TRB cDNA libraries, 5' RACE with UMI labels was used. For each CDR3 protein, TCRdb gives one entry from its re-call of the 5' RACE reads, without DNA. In total, the table holds fewer than 90,000 distinct CDR3 sequences. Study-wide points: More hydrophobic TRB CDR3s occurred in CXCR3-positive than in CXCR3-negative naive cells.

Specimen: naive CXCR3+ CD8+ T cells from blood. Subset here: CD45RO-CCR7+CD27+CD95- naive CD8+ T cells expressing CXCR3 (TNR3+). The receptors originated from a human donor in good health. Some clones in this sample may be carry-over from other donors' samples.

The V gene is TRBV5-1, the J gene TRBJ1-5. The V gene's germline CDR1 is SGHRS and CDR2 YFSETQ. There are 15 residues in the CDR3. CDR3 amino acids: CASSWGGRIDQPQHF. The whole variable domain, remainder taken from reference TRBV5-1 and TRBJ1-5, is KAGVTQTPRYLIKTRGQQVTLSCSPISGHRSVSWYQQTPGQGLQFLFEYFSETQRNKGNFPGRFSGRQFSNSRSEMNVSTLELGDSALYLCASSWGGRIDQPQHFGDGTRLSIL.

The chain couples TRBV9 to TRBJ2-1; the D gene TCRdb calls, TRBD2, cannot be checked with no DNA. The CDR3 is 14 amino acids. The V gene's germline CDR1 is SGDLS and CDR2 YYNGEE. The CDR3 is CASSPRTGDNEQFF.

J is TRBJ2-1 and V is TRBV6-5; without DNA, the TCRdb call of TRBD2 cannot be checked. Germline V CDR1 and CDR2: MNHEY, SVGAGI. This CDR3 comprises 16 residues. The CDR3 here is CASSYRTSGGYNEQFF.

The genes are TRBV15 and TRBJ2-7; checking the TCRdb D call of TRBD2 is not possible without DNA. This CDR3 comprises 13 residues. Germline loops: CDR1 LNHNV, CDR2 YYDKDF (reference sequence). CDR3 residues: CATGGRYSYEQYF.

The chain has TRBV7-9 and TRBJ2-7; checking the TCRdb D call of TRBD2 is not possible without DNA. The germline V gene has CDR1 SEHNR and CDR2 FQNEAQ (reference sequence). The CDR3 consists of 14 residues. CDR3 residues: CASSPERGYYEQYF.

This chain connects TRBV6-5 to TRBJ1-2. Looked up from germline, CDR1 is MNHEY and CDR2 is SVGAGI. The length of the CDR3 is 15 residues. The CDR3 loop is CASSYASTGPSGYTF.

The CDR3 spells CASSARDQDQDTQYF. The V and J genes are TRBV6-2 or TRBV6-3 and TRBJ2-3. Per the germline V gene, CDR1 is MNHEY and CDR2 is SVGEGT. This CDR3 is 15 amino acids long.

The chain has TRBV5-1 and TRBJ2-1; TCRdb proposes TRBD1, but this gene call is untestable without DNA. CDR3 length equals 16 residues. Germline values: CDR1 SGHRS, CDR2 YFSETQ. CDR3 sequence reads: CASSKGVRGRKNEQFF.

V is TRBV7-7 and J is TRBJ2-5; TCRdb's D call, TRBD2, is unchecked because there is no DNA. This CDR3 region has 14 residues. CDR1 and CDR2 (germline): SSHAT, FNYEAQ (reference sequence). The CDR3 sequence: CASSLEEGQETQYF.

The V gene is TRBV9, the J gene TRBJ2-7; without DNA, the TCRdb call of TRBD1 cannot be checked. This CDR3 has 14 residues. Germline-derived CDR1 and CDR2 are SGDLS and YYNGEE. This chain's CDR3 is CASGTGVLSYEQYF.

The chain has TRBV7-8 and TRBJ2-7; TCRdb indicates TRBD2, and absent DNA this call remains unverified. This CDR3 has 14 amino acids. The germline V gene has CDR1 SGHVS and CDR2 FQNEAQ. The CDR3 protein is CASSLSSQSYEQYF.

The CDR3 here is CAISESLTSGLNEQFF. The J gene is TRBJ2-1, the V gene TRBV10-3; TCRdb designates TRBD2, a call that cannot be tested without DNA. Germline V gene data show CDR1 as ENHRY and CDR2 as SYGVKD. This CDR3 region has 16 residues.

The chain combines TRBV7-3 with TRBJ2-1; lacking DNA, the TRBD1 call made by TCRdb goes unchecked. CDR3 length: 14 amino acids. Germline V lookup: CDR1 SGHTA, CDR2 FQGTGA. CDR3 region: CASSFPSDYNEQFF.

The chain carries TRBV11-2 and TRBJ2-7; TCRdb designates TRBD1, a call that cannot be tested without DNA. The CDR3 spans 13 residues. CDR1 and CDR2 from the germline V gene are SGHAT and FQNNGV. The CDR3 spells CASSLEAGGEQYF.

The rearrangement uses TRBV4-2 and TRBJ2-1. From germline, CDR1 is LGHNA and CDR2 YNFKEQ. The CDR3 has 14 residues. The CDR3 loop reads CASSQELLAYEQLF.

The CDR3 loop reads CASSYLLAETGELFF. This chain uses TRBV6-5 with TRBJ2-2. The CDR3 spans 15 residues. The germline V gene encodes CDR1 MNHEY and CDR2 SVGAGI.

The genes are TRBV21-1 and TRBJ1-5; the TCRdb D gene call, TRBD1, has no DNA to confirm it. TRBV21-1 is a pseudogene locus. The CDR3 contains 18 residues. Here the CDR3 reads CASSKFKGTGEEDQPQHF.

This chain uses TRBV29-1 with TRBJ2-1; TCRdb returns TRBD2, unconfirmable since there is no DNA. CDR1 and CDR2 (germline): SQVTM, ANQGSEA. This CDR3 contains 12 residues. CDR3 residues: CSAPHRDNEQFF.

This chain links TRBV3-1 with TRBJ2-7. Looked up from germline, CDR1 is LGHDT and CDR2 is YNNKEL (reference sequence). The CDR3 sequence is 13 residues long. The CDR3 sequence is CASSQEGSYEQYF.

The genes are TRBV20-1 and TRBJ2-3; TCRdb's D gene call, TRBD2, goes unchecked for lack of DNA. Germline assignment: CDR1 DFQATT and CDR2 SNEGSKA (reference sequence). This CDR3 region has 17 residues. Here the CDR3 reads CSARELVAGEYTDTQYF.

This sequence joins TRBV6-5 and TRBJ1-6; TCRdb lists TRBD1, though no DNA is available to test this call. CDR3 length equals 14 residues. Per germline, CDR1 MNHEY and CDR2 SVGAGI. The CDR3 sequence: CASSYPGGNSPLHF.

This rearrangement joins TRBV29-1 to TRBJ2-2; TCRdb indicates TRBD2, and absent DNA this call remains unverified. The germline gives CDR1 SQVTM, CDR2 ANQGSEA. The CDR3 loop spans 14 amino acids. CDR3 sequence reads: CSVRLAEYTGELFF.